The 8 T cell receptor beta chains reported below all come from one sample, sequenced in a study of T cells in localized non-small cell lung cancer. Profiled with immunoSEQ multiplex PCR; TCRdb holds only in-frame clones, not every one. The profile shows under 3,000 clones, approximately 22% of them singletons. The sample consisted of lung tumor tissue, taken before any cancer treatment. These receptors were taken from a woman aged 35-75 years with stage I lung adenocarcinoma.

This clone was observed a single time. The chain carries TRBV5-1 and TRBJ2-2; D gene unclear. Germline CDR1 SGHRS, CDR2 YFSETQ. Trimming removed 0 bases at V and 4 bases at J, with 10 bases between. The CDR3 runs 15 residues. CDR3 protein: CASSLEDTLTGELFF. As DNA, the CDR3 is TGCGCCAGCAGCTTGGAGGATACCCTCACCGGGGAGCTGTTTTTT.

The V call is TRBV6-8, the J call TRBJ1-1, with D perhaps matching TRBD1 (5 bases). CDR3 size: 15 residues. Germline V gives CDR1 MNHGY, CDR2 SAAAGT. V shed 6 bases and J shed 5 bases, with 19 bases lying between them. This CDR3 is CASRSAGEGRTEAFF. In DNA, the CDR3 is TGTGCCAGCAGGTCGGCGGGGGAGGGTCGGACTGAAGCTTTCTTT.

The chain carries TRBV19 and TRBJ2-1; 12 nucleotides agree with TRBD2. Per the germline V gene, CDR1 is LNHDA and CDR2 is SQIVND (reference sequence). The CDR3 covers 17 residues. V lost 5 bases to trimming and J lost 5 bases; unmatched junction nucleotides: 10. CDR3 bases: TGTGCCAGTAGTCCTAGCGGGGGGGCCGGTCTACACAATGAGCAGTTCTTC. As protein: CASSPSGGAGLHNEQFF.

The V gene is TRBV6-8, the J gene TRBJ2-2; TRBD1 agrees at 8 bases. This CDR3 has 15 residues. CDR1 MNHGY and CDR2 SAAAGT come from the germline V gene. J lost 5 bases, V lost 6 bases, and 8 bases had no gene match. The CDR3 bases are TGTGCCAGCAGGGGGCAGGGGGCGTATACCGGGGAGCTGTTTTTT. Its translation: CASRGQGAYTGELFF.

Within the sample, this clone is medium-sized. This chain links TRBV11-3 with TRBJ2-7, with TRBD1 matching 11 bases. The CDR3 extends over 16 amino acids. The germline V gene has CDR1 SGHNT and CDR2 YENEEA. The trim removed 3 bases at V and 4 bases at J, leaving 8 bases unmatched. The CDR3, as DNA: TGTGCCAGCAGCTTTTCCGGGACAGGGGGTATTTACGAGCAGTACTTC. This codes for CASSFSGTGGIYEQYF.

The sample holds a few counts of this clone. The chain combines TRBV11-3 with TRBJ2-5, with 10 bases aligning to TRBD1. CDR3 length: 14 residues. J lost 5 bases, V lost 5 bases, and 5 bases had no gene match. CDR1 and CDR2 (germline): SGHNT, YENEEA. The CDR3 loop is CASSPDRGHETQYF. In DNA form, the CDR3 reads TGTGCCAGCAGCCCCGACAGGGGGCATGAGACCCAGTACTTC.

This clone was counted a few times. The chain's CDR3 is CASRQGGRDTQYF. CDR3 nucleotide sequence: TGTGCCAGCCGACAGGGGGGGAGAGATACGCAGTATTTT. The V gene is TRBV25-1, the J gene TRBJ2-3, with 9 bases matching TRBD1. The V gene's germline CDR1 is MGHDK and CDR2 SYGVNS. The V and J ends lost 8 bases and 5 bases, in that order; junction bases with no gene match: 5. The length of the CDR3 is 13 residues.

In this sample, this clone turned up a few times. The genes are TRBV7-6 and TRBJ2-1; TRBD2 agrees at 9 bases. Per the germline V gene, CDR1 is SGHVS and CDR2 is FNYEAQ. V trimming: 3 bases; J trimming: 1 base; junction bases outside the gene matches: 4. There are 16 residues in the CDR3. The CDR3 coding sequence is TGTGCCAGCAGCTTGACAGCGGGGGGATCCTACAATGAGCAGTTCTTC. Residues: CASSLTAGGSYNEQFF.